This passage covers 17 T cell receptor beta chains from one sample sequenced in a study of shared clonotypes between healthy human individuals (dated by TCRdb to the early 2020s). To prepare the library, the immunoSEQ multiplex PCR assay was applied. As stored in TCRdb, this immuneACCESS dataset retains in-frame rearrangements with V and J assigned. A fraction of the clones does not appear; measured against another copy, unresolved V genes explain less than half of the discrepancy, and the remainder lacks a known reason. The sample table contains approximately 720,000 clones; only one count was recorded for 72% of them. Less than 2% of the sample goes to the ten largest clones. Sequenced: memory CD4+ T cells sorted from blood. The label giving this sample's cell subset or site can be read as: CD45RA-negative fraction. The receptors come from a woman aged 25 to 39 in good health.

A few counts support this clone. The gene calls are TRBV19 and TRBJ2-2; no reliable D call. Germline V gene data show CDR1 as LNHDA and CDR2 as SQIVND (reference sequence). Trimming left V 3 bases short and J 4 bases short, with 12 bases between. The CDR3 is made up of 15 amino acids. CDR3 coding DNA: TGTGCCAGTAGTATCCCTCTCGTAAGCACCGGGGAGCTGTTTTTT. It specifies CASSIPLVSTGELFF.

Only a few counts were recorded for this clone. V and J are TRBV6-1 and TRBJ1-3, with no clear D. The CDR3 is made up of 11 amino acids. Looked up from germline, CDR1 is MNHNS and CDR2 is SASEGT. Trimming cost V 6 bases and J 1 base, with 1 base left between them. In DNA form, the CDR3 reads TGTGCCAGCAGGTCTGGAAACACCATATATTTT. Protein sequence: CASRSGNTIYF.

V usage is TRBV11-2 and J usage is TRBJ2-3; 8 nucleotides agree with TRBD2. The CDR3 is made up of 16 amino acids. The trim removed 0 bases at V and 0 bases at J, leaving 2 bases unmatched. Germline assignment: CDR1 SGHAT and CDR2 FQNNGV. CDR3 protein: CASSLEASGSTDTQYF. The CDR3 DNA reads as TGTGCCAGCAGCTTAGAGGCTAGCGGGAGCACAGATACGCAGTATTTT. Based on the CDR3 plus reference TRBV11-2 and TRBJ2-3, the full variable domain is EAGVAQSPRYKIIEKRQSVAFWCNPISGHATLYWYQQILGQGPKLLIQFQNNGVVDDSQLPKDRFSAERLKGVDSTLKIQPAKLEDSAVYLCASSLEASGSTDTQYFGPGTRLTVL.

J is TRBJ2-3 and V is TRBV11-2, with D hard to call. Germline CDR1 SGHAT, CDR2 FQNNGV. V dropped 0 bases and J dropped 5 bases, with 9 bases sitting between them. The CDR3 covers 14 residues. CDR3 in amino acids: CASSLDLEQDTQYF. The CDR3 DNA follows: TGTGCCAGCAGCTTAGATTTGGAACAAGATACGCAGTATTTT.

The rearrangement joins TRBV6-5 to TRBJ2-1, with 12 bases matching TRBD2. The CDR3 is made up of 16 amino acids. V shed 0 bases and J 8 bases; nucleotides not matched to a gene: 5. In germline, CDR1 is MNHEY, CDR2 SVGAGI. CDR3 residues: CASSYSTSGSRHEQFF. CDR3 sequence (DNA): TGTGCCAGCAGTTACTCGACTAGCGGGAGCAGACATGAGCAGTTCTTC.

V and J are TRBV9 and TRBJ2-3; perhaps TRBD1 as D (5 bases). CDR3 length: 15 residues. The ends were cut back, 0 bases at V and 2 bases at J, with 10 bases in the middle. Germline CDR1 SGDLS, CDR2 YYNGEE. Written as DNA, the CDR3 is TGTGCCAGCAGCGTAGGGGGCGCACACACAGATACGCAGTATTTT. Its protein is CASSVGGAHTDTQYF.

A few counts support this clone. The CDR3 DNA follows: TGTGCCAGCTCAGGGGACGGAGCATCCGGGGCGAAAGCTTTCTTT. This translates into CASSGDGASGAKAFF. The chain links TRBV18 to TRBJ1-1; a weak D match, TRBD1 (5 bases). Trimming shortened V by 5 bases and J by 9 bases, and 22 bases separated the two germline ends. Germline V gene lookup returns CDR1 KGHSH and CDR2 LQKENI. The CDR3 runs to 15 residues. Full variable domain (missing parts from reference TRBV18 and TRBJ1-1): NAGVMQNPRHLVRRRGQEARLRCSPMKGHSHVYWYRQLPEEGLKFMVYLQKENIIDESGMPKERFSAEFPKEGPSILRIQQVVRGDSAAYFCASSGDGASGAKAFFGQGTRLTVV.

J is TRBJ2-2 and V is TRBV2, with 12 nucleotides matching TRBD2. Germline loops: CDR1 SNHLY, CDR2 FYNNEI. There are 15 residues in the CDR3. The V gene end was trimmed by 6 bases and the J gene end by 3 bases; junction bases not matched to a gene: 2. The CDR3: CASRLAGGDTGELFF. The CDR3, as DNA: TGTGCCAGCAGACTAGCGGGAGGTGACACCGGGGAGCTGTTTTTT. Full variable domain (missing parts from reference TRBV2 and TRBJ2-2): EPEVTQTPSHQVTQMGQEVILRCVPISNHLYFYWYRQILGQKVEFLVSFYNNEISEKSEIFDDQFSVERPDGSNFTLKIRSTKLEDSAMYFCASRLAGGDTGELFFGEGSRLTVL.

CDR3 protein: CASSPYGSTGELFF. In nucleotides, the CDR3 is TGTGCCAGCAGTCCCTATGGTAGCACCGGGGAGCTGTTTTTT. The rearrangement links TRBV7-9 to TRBJ2-2; D remains ambiguous. CDR3 length: 14 amino acids. Germline CDR1 and CDR2: SEHNR and FQNEAQ (reference sequence). The V end was cut by 6 bases, the J end by 4 bases, with 12 bases between.

J is TRBJ2-1 and V is TRBV28, with a weak D call TRBD2 (5 bases). Per the germline V gene, CDR1 is MDHEN and CDR2 is SYDVKM. This CDR3 has 14 residues. The V end was cut by 10 bases, the J end by 2 bases, with 15 bases between. The CDR3 sequence: CATSREGPYNEQFF. In DNA, the CDR3 is TGTGCCACCTCTAGAGAGGGTCCCTACAATGAGCAGTTCTTC.

This chain links TRBV5-6 with TRBJ2-7; D call uncertain. V was trimmed by 2 bases and J by 5 bases, leaving 11 bases between them. The CDR3 consists of 13 residues. The germline CDR1 and CDR2 sequences are SGHDT and YYEEEE. CDR3 bases: TGTGCCAGCAGCTTCGTAGCTTCAAACGAGCAGTACTTC. It encodes CASSFVASNEQYF.

This chain uses TRBV27 with TRBJ2-5, with 8 bases lining up with TRBD2. The J call is uncertain, as TRBJ2-7 better fits the DNA end. CDR1 is MNHEY and CDR2 is SMNVEV in the germline V gene (reference sequence). The CDR3 contains 14 residues. The CDR3 DNA sequence: TGTGCCAGCAGTCAAGCGGGAGTGTCCTACGAGCAGTACTTC. Residues: CASSQAGVSYEQYF.

This chain uses TRBV4-1 with TRBJ2-5; D gene unclear. The CDR3 runs 15 residues. V was clipped by 0 bases and J by 5 bases, with 13 bases between them. CDR1 is MGHRA, CDR2 YSYEKL, per germline. DNA for the CDR3: TGCGCCAGCAGCCAAGATCCCCGGGTAGAGGAGACCCAGTACTTC. Residues: CASSQDPRVEETQYF.

The chain combines TRBV15 with TRBJ1-4; 9 bases align to TRBD1. The V segment lost 5 bases and the J segment 6 bases; nucleotides outside the gene matches: 4. The CDR3 consists of 14 residues. Germline V gene sequence: CDR1 LNHNV, CDR2 YYDKDF (reference sequence). CDR3 DNA sequence: TGTGCCACCAGCTTATGGGACAGGGATGAAAAACTGTTTTTT. Its protein is CATSLWDRDEKLFF. Using reference TRBV15 and TRBJ1-4 for the parts outside the CDR3, the full variable domain is DAMVIQNPRYQVTQFGKPVTLSCSQTLNHNVMYWYQQKSSQAPKLLFHYYDKDFNNEADTPDNFQSRRPNTSFCFLDIRSPGLGDTAMYLCATSLWDRDEKLFFGSGTQLSVL.

The chain is built from TRBV4-1 and TRBJ2-1; 10 nucleotides agree with TRBD2. Germline lookup yields CDR1 MGHRA and CDR2 YSYEKL. V was pared by 4 bases and J by 10 bases, with 10 bases of the junction left unmatched. The CDR3 length is 15 residues. CDR3 sequence: CASSPREREGREQFF. The CDR3 DNA is TGCGCCAGCAGCCCGCGAGAGCGGGAGGGCCGGGAGCAGTTCTTC.

The genes are TRBV18 and TRBJ2-3; D is possibly TRBD1 (6 bases). CDR3 length: 16 amino acids. CDR1 KGHSH and CDR2 LQKENI come from the germline V gene. V was cut by 2 bases and J by 2 bases, with 14 bases left in between. DNA of the CDR3: TGTGCCAGCTCACCAAACTCGCAGGGGACCACAGATACGCAGTATTTT. It translates to CASSPNSQGTTDTQYF.

The chain recombines TRBV19 with TRBJ2-3; TRBD2 agrees at 15 bases. V gave up 7 bases and J gave up 3 bases; unmatched junction bases: 2. The CDR3 contains 15 residues. Germline CDR1 reads LNHDA; CDR2 reads SQIVND (reference sequence). The CDR3 protein is CASIGTSGRTDTQYF. The CDR3, as DNA: TGTGCCAGTATTGGGACTAGCGGGAGGACAGATACGCAGTATTTT.